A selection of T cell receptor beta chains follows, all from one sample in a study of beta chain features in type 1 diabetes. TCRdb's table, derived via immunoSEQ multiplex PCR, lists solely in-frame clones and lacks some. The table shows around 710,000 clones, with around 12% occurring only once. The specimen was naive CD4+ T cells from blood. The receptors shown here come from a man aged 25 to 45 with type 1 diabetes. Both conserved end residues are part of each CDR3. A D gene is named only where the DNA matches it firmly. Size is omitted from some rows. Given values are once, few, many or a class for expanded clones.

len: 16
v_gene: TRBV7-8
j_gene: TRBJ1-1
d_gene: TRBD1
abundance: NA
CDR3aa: CASSLAYGTGGLSAFF
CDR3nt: TGTGCCAGCAGCTTAGCCTACGGGACAGGAGGGCTGTCCGCTTTCTTT

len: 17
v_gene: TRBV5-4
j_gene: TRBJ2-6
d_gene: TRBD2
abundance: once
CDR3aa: CASSIAGLSSGANVLTF
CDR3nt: TGTGCCAGCAGCATAGCGGGGCTAAGCTCTGGGGCCAACGTCCTGACTTTC

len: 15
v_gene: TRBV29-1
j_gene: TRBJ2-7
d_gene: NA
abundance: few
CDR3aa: CSVEKWGRTSYEQYF
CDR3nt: TGCAGCGTTGAAAAATGGGGCAGGACCTCCTACGAGCAGTACTTC

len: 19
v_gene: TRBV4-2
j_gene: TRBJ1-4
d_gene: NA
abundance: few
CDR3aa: CASSQSFVATGITNEKLFF
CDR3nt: TGTGCCAGCAGCCAATCTTTCGTCGCGACAGGAATCACTAATGAAAAACTGTTTTTT

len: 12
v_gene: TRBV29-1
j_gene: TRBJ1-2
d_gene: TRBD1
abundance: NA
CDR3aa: CSVTGGHYGYTF
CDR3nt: TGCAGCGTGACAGGGGGGCACTATGGCTACACCTTC

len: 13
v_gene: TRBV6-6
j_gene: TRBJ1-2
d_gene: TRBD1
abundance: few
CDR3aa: CASSRRDSYGYTF
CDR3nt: TGTGCCAGCAGTAGACGGGACAGCTATGGCTACACCTTC

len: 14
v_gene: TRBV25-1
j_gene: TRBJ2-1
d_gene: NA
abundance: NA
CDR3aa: CASSEAGGMGEQFF
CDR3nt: TGTGCCAGCAGTGAGGCAGGGGGGATGGGTGAGCAGTTCTTC

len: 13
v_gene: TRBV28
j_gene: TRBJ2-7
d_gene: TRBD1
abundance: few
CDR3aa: CASSLGQVYEQYF
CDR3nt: TGTGCCAGCAGTTTGGGACAGGTTTACGAGCAGTACTTC

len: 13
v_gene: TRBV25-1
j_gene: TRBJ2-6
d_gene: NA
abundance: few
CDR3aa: CASRGSGANVLTF
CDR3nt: TGTGCCAGCAGAGGGTCTGGGGCCAACGTCCTGACTTTC

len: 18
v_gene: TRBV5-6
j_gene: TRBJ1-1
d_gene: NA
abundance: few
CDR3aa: CASSLGVGAAPPNTEAFF
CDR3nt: TGTGCCAGCAGCTTGGGGGTCGGGGCCGCCCCCCCGAACACTGAAGCTTTCTTT

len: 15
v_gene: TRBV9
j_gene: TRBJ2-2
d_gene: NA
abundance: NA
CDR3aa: CASSVGAEVTGELFF
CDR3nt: TGTGCCAGCAGCGTAGGAGCAGAAGTCACCGGGGAGCTGTTTTTT

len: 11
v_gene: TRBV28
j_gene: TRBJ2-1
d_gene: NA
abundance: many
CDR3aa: CASSLGWEQFF
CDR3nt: TGTGCCAGCAGTTTAGGTTGGGAGCAGTTCTTC

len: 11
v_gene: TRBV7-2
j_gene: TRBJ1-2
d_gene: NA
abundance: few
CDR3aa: CASRSGFGYTF
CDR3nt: TGTGCCAGCAGGTCAGGGTTTGGCTACACCTTC

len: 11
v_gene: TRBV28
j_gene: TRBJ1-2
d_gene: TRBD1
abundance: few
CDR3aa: CASRGQGDYTF
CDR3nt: TGTGCCAGTAGGGGGCAGGGGGACTACACCTTC